The present entry profiles one T cell receptor beta chain with its context. Its antigen is still unknown. Trimming stripped 4 bases from V and 4 bases from J, with 13 bases between. Germline CDR1 reads MDHEN; CDR2 reads SYDVKM. CDR3 length: 14 amino acids. The sample originates from a study of cytomegalovirus exposure and HLA in healthy donors. Study-wide findings and caveats: What was likely a sequencing artifact was a cluster of highly shared sequence variants. Earlier findings revealed that most TCR beta V segments proved productive either about 90% or about 30% of the time.

The PCR made use of 60 Vbeta and 13 Jbeta primers. Libraries were prepared by immunoSEQ multiplex PCR; TCRdb keeps only in-frame clonotypes and omits some of them. Reported are under 45,000 clones; the ten largest clones contain about 4.2%. Sequencing was done on a sample of PBMCs. The chain employs TRBV28 and TRBJ1-2; perhaps TRBD1 as D (6 bases). The source of this sequence is a male donor in good health and CMV-seronegative. CDR3 amino acids: CASSSTGPPYGYTF. The CDR3 DNA reads as TGTGCCAGCAGTTCAACAGGGCCACCCTATGGCTACACCTTC.